The clone carrying this TCR beta chain was seen once. Its antigen is not identified. The CDR3 loop spans 14 amino acids. CDR1 and CDR2 from the germline V gene are SGDLS and YYNGEE. Trimming pared 0 bases from V and 2 bases from J, leaving 6 bases between. It was focal radiation plus CTLA-4 blockade with ipilimumab that patients with chemo-refractory metastatic non-small-cell lung cancer received. This sample is part of a study of radiotherapy plus CTLA-4 blockade in lung cancer. Whole-study context: Among patients, over 15% showed objective responses, and about 31% had disease control. Findings and caveats of the study: Among blood TCR repertoires after radiotherapy plus ipilimumab, tumor-derived clones expanded.

Using immunoSEQ multiplex PCR, the repertoire was profiled, and TCRdb retains in-frame clones only, with some absent. In the table there are 45,000 to 55,000 clones, around four fifths of which are singletons. This TCR derives from a human donor with non-small cell lung cancer who had stable disease on radiotherapy plus ipilimumab. The sequencing used peripheral blood, collected from a patient treated with radiotherapy plus ipilimumab. The chain carries TRBV9 and TRBJ1-5, with D perhaps TRBD1 (5 bases). Written as DNA, the CDR3 is TGTGCCAGCAGCGTAGGGGGGGGCAATCAGCCCCAGCATTTT. Protein product: CASSVGGGNQPQHF.